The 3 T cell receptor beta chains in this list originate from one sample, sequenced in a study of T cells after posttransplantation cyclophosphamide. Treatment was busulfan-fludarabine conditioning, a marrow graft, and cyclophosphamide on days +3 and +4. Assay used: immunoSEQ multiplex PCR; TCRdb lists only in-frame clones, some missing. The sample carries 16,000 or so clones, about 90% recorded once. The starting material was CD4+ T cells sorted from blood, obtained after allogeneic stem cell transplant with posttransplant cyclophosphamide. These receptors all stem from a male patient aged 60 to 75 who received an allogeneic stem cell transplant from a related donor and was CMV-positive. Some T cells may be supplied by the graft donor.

This CDR3 reads CAWSGKTGVMNTEAFF. For the CDR3, the DNA is TGTGCCTGGAGTGGTAAGACAGGAGTCATGAACACTGAAGCTTTCTTT. The chain links TRBV30 to TRBJ1-1; D perhaps matches TRBD1 (6 bases). The V and J ends lost 1 base and 0 bases respectively, with 15 bases between them. From germline, CDR1 is GTSNPN and CDR2 SVGIG (reference sequence). This CDR3 comprises 16 residues.

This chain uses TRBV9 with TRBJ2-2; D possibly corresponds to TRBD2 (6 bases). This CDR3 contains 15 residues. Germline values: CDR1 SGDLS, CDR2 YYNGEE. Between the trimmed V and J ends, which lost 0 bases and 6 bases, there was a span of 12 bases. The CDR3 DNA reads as TGTGCCAGCAGCGTAGGGGGTCGGAGGGCCGGGGAGCTGTTTTTT. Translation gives CASSVGGRRAGELFF.

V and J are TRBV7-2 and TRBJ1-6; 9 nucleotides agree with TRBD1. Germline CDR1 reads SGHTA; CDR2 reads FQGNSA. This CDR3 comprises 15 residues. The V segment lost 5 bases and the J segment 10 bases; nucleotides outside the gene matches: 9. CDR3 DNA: TGTGCCAGCAGCATCCGGGACAGGGATTTGTCACCCCTCCACTTT. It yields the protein CASSIRDRDLSPLHF.